A selection of T cell receptor beta chains follows, all from one sample in a study of human T cells and chemical hapten exposure. Each CDR3 protein gets one entry after TCRdb re-called the RACE reads with MiXCR. The top ten clones hold 2.2% of a sample with fewer than 95,000 distinct CDR3 sequences, under 12% of them seen once. The sample in question was whole blood, obtained in connection with sensitization to the hapten diphenylcyclopropenone (DPC). The receptors come from a middle-aged man with alopecia areata. Some clones in this sample may be carry-over from other donors' samples. CDR3s include the opening cysteine and the closing phenylalanine or tryptophan. The D gene is left open where the match is weak. Only some rows state a clone size, as once, few, many or a class for expanded clones.

>many|NA|TRBV6-2/TRBV6-3|TRBJ1-1
CASSSHGVNTEAFF
TGTGCCAGCAGTTCCCACGGAGTGAACACTGAAGCTTTCTTT
>few|NA|TRBV12-3/TRBV12-4|TRBJ2-1
CASRGEASSSYNEQFF
TGTGCCAGCAGAGGTGAGGCTAGTAGCTCCTACAATGAGCAGTTCTTC
>few|TRBD2|TRBV11-2|TRBJ2-3
CASSFETSYDTQYF
TGTGCCAGCAGCTTTGAGACTAGCTATGATACGCAGTATTTT
>NA|TRBD2|TRBV6-4|TRBJ2-2
CATSPTSGTGELFF
TGTGCCACCAGCCCGACTAGCGGCACCGGGGAGCTGTTTTTT
>many|TRBD1|TRBV6-1|TRBJ1-1
CASRESRDRGTEAFF
TGTGCCAGCAGGGAATCACGGGACAGGGGCACTGAAGCTTTCTTT
>NA|TRBD1|TRBV7-7|TRBJ2-3
CASSLNTGDRDTQYF
TGTGCTAGCAGCTTAAATACAGGGGACAGAGATACGCAGTATTTT
>many|TRBD2|TRBV20-1|TRBJ2-3
CSARAQAGAKYF
TGCAGTGCTAGAGCTCAAGCGGGGGCCAAGTATTTT
>NA|NA|TRBV4-3|TRBJ2-1
CARSPELADEQFF
TGCGCCAGAAGCCCAGAATTAGCGGATGAGCAGTTCTTC
>NA|NA|TRBV5-1|TRBJ1-2
CASSLEVSHGYTF
TGCGCCAGCAGCTTGGAAGTAAGCCATGGCTACACCTTC
>many|NA|TRBV6-2/TRBV6-3|TRBJ1-4
CASRQGEKLFF
TGTGCCAGCAGGCAAGGGGAAAAACTGTTTTTT
>few|NA|TRBV25-1|TRBJ2-5
CASSDPWGELKTQYF
TGTGCCAGCAGTGATCCATGGGGAGAGCTGAAGACCCAGTACTTC
>NA|NA|TRBV5-4|TRBJ2-3
CASSSEYSTDTQYF
TGTGCCAGCAGCTCCGAATACTCTACAGATACGCAGTATTTT
>few|NA|TRBV3-1|TRBJ1-5
CASSPSPGNQPQHF
TGTGCCAGCAGCCCCTCCCCCGGGAATCAGCCCCAGCATTTT
>few|TRBD2|TRBV6-6|TRBJ2-3
CASSYSLGLAGTDTQYF
TGTGCCAGCAGTTACTCCTTGGGACTAGCGGGCACAGATACGCAGTATTTT
>few|NA|TRBV11-2|TRBJ2-5
CASSLGGGRGQETQYF
TGTGCCAGCAGCTTAGGAGGGGGACGGGGACAAGAGACCCAGTACTTC
>many|NA|TRBV29-1|TRBJ1-1
CSVGLGARTEAFF
TGCAGCGTTGGCCTGGGGGCACGGACTGAAGCTTTCTTT
>few|NA|TRBV5-1|TRBJ1-1
CASSTGTFEEAFF
TGCGCCAGCAGCACGGGGACGTTTGAAGAAGCTTTCTTT
>NA|TRBD1|TRBV6-5|TRBJ2-5
CASRRTGGGRRETQYF
TGTGCCAGCAGACGGACAGGGGGGGGCCGAAGAGAGACCCAGTACTTC
>NA|TRBD1|TRBV6-1|TRBJ1-1
CASSRQGTNAEAFF
TGTGCCAGCAGTAGACAGGGGACCAACGCTGAAGCTTTCTTT
>NA|NA|TRBV11-2|TRBJ1-4
CASSLGLRSGDEKLFF
TGTGCCAGCAGCTTAGGGTTGAGATCGGGGGATGAAAAACTGTTTTTT
>few|TRBD2|TRBV29-1|TRBJ2-5
CSAGELAGVAQYF
TGCAGCGCCGGTGAACTAGCGGGAGTGGCCCAGTACTTC
>few|TRBD2|TRBV20-1|TRBJ2-1
CSAGRGTSGMGEQFF
TGCAGTGCTGGCCGCGGGACTAGCGGGATGGGTGAGCAGTTCTTC
>NA|NA|TRBV15|TRBJ2-3
CATSRDRLKGGSDTQYF
TGTGCCACCAGCAGAGATCGGCTGAAGGGGGGATCAGATACGCAGTATTTT
>many|NA|TRBV7-2|TRBJ1-5
CASSLWATGSNQPQHF
TGTGCCAGCAGCTTATGGGCGACGGGAAGCAATCAGCCCCAGCATTTT
>NA|TRBD1|TRBV4-3|TRBJ2-7
CASSQAGQGGYYEQYF
TGCGCCAGCAGCCAAGCGGGACAGGGGGGTTACTACGAGCAGTACTTC
>few|TRBD2|TRBV12-3/TRBV12-4|TRBJ2-7
CASSSRTSGRLEQYF
TGTGCCAGCAGTTCACGGACTAGCGGGAGGTTAGAGCAGTACTTC
>NA|NA|TRBV28|TRBJ2-1
CASSQGPAGEYYEQFF
TGTGCCAGCAGTCAGGGTCCGGCAGGGGAATATTATGAGCAGTTCTTC
>few|NA|TRBV5-1|TRBJ2-3
CASSSNPADTQYF
TGCGCCAGCAGCTCCAACCCCGCAGATACGCAGTATTTT
>many|NA|TRBV6-5|TRBJ2-1
CASSYRTSNEQFF
TGTGCCAGCAGTTACAGGACTTCCAATGAGCAGTTCTTC
>few|NA|TRBV28|TRBJ1-1
CASSLVPPNTEAFF
TGTGCCAGCAGTTTAGTTCCCCCTAACACTGAAGCTTTCTTT
>NA|TRBD2|TRBV12-3/TRBV12-4|TRBJ2-4
CASSPAGVNIQYF
TGTGCCAGCAGCCCAGCGGGAGTAAACATTCAGTACTTC
>many|NA|TRBV27|TRBJ1-1
CASSSWGNTEAFF
TGTGCCAGCAGTTCATGGGGGAACACTGAAGCTTTCTTT